This entry is about one T cell receptor (beta chain). No antigen is known for it. The source of the sample is a study of vaccination effects on CD4 cells after COVID-19. This CDR3 has 16 amino acids. V was trimmed by 7 bases and J by 4 bases, leaving 23 bases between them. The germline CDR1 and CDR2 sequences are LGHNA and YNFKEQ. The study's findings and limits: Early post-infection timepoints were absent, and convalescent patients were few.

Pools of viral peptides were used by the ViraFEST assay to expand antigen-specific CD4+ T cells ahead of sequencing. A roughly ten-day culture period preceded the isolation of CD4+ T cells. Nucleocapsid antibodies stayed negative before and after vaccination, showing no earlier SARS-CoV-2 infection. Wells containing a few million PBMC each were cultured with roughly 10 IU/ml IL-2 and about 9.6 ug/ml peptides. TCRdb's copy holds only in-frame clones and misses some; the assay was immunoSEQ multiplex PCR. The sample carries about 41,000 clones, roughly 70% recorded once. J is TRBJ2-7 and V is TRBV4-2; maybe TRBD2 (7 bases). This TCR was recovered from a human donor who received a COVID-19 vaccine. Sequenced here: CD4+ T cells from PBMCs cultured with HCoV-OC43 spike peptides, sampled before COVID-19 vaccination. Specified subset: HCoV-OC43 spike overlapping peptide pool stimulation. CDR3 residues: CASTPVGGPDKYEQYF. The CDR3 DNA follows: TGTGCCAGCACCCCAGTCGGGGGGCCCGATAAATACGAGCAGTACTTC.